The sequence of this TCR beta chain was determined in a study of T cell changes during pregnancy in multiple sclerosis. Sequencing was performed with immunoSEQ multiplex PCR; in TCRdb, only in-frame clones are kept and a portion is missing. Of roughly 93,000 clones in the sample, about 92% were seen once. Trimming removed 1 base at V and 1 base at J, with 7 bases between. This CDR3 is built from 14 residues. The V gene's germline CDR1 is KGHSH and CDR2 LQKENI. The sequencing used peripheral blood, collected after pregnancy. The genes are TRBV18 and TRBJ2-5; possible D gene TRBD2, 6 bases. This clonotype originated in a female donor in good health, enrolled as a control in a pregnancy study. CDR3 region: CASSPQGGQETQYF. The CDR3 DNA reads TGTGCCAGCTCACCACAGGGAGGCCAAGAGACCCAGTACTTC.